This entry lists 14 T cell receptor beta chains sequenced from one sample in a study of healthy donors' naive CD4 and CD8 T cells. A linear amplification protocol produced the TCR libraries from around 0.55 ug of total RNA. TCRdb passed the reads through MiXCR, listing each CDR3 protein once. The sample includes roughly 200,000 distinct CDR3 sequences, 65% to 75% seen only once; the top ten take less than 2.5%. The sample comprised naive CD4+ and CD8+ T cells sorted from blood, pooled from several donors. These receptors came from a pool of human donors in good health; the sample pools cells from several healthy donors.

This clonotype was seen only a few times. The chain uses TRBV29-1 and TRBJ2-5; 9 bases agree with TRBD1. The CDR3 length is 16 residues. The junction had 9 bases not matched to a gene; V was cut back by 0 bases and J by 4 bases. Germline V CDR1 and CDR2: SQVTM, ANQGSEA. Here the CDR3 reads CSVEDKGDRAPETQYF. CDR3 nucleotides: TGCAGCGTTGAAGATAAGGGGGACAGGGCTCCAGAGACCCAGTACTTC.

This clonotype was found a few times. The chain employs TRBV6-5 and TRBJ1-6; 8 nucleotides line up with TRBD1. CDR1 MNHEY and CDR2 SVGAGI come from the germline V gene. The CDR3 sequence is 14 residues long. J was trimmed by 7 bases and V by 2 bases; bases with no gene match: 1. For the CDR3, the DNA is TGTGCCAGCAGTTACGGACAGGGAAATTCACCCCTCCACTTT. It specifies CASSYGQGNSPLHF.

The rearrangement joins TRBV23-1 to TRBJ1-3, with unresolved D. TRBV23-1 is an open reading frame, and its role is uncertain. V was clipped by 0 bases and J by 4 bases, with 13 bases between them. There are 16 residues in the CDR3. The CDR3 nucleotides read TGCGCCAGCAGTCAATCGCGTGCAAGGAGGGGAAACACCATATATTTT. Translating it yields CASSQSRARRGNTIYF.

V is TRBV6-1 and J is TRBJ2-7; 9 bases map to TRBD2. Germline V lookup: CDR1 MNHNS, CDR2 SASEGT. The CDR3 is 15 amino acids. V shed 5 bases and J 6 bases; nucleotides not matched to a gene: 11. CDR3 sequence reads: CASSNQGEAGGEQYF. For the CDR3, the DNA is TGTGCCAGCAGTAACCAGGGGGAAGCGGGAGGCGAGCAGTACTTC.

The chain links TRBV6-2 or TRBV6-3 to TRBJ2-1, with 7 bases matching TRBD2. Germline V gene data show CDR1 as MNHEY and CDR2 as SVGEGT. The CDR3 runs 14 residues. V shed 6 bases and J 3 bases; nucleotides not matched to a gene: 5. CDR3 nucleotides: TGTGCCAGCAGATCGGAGCGGGGCTACAATGAGCAGTTCTTC. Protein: CASRSERGYNEQFF.

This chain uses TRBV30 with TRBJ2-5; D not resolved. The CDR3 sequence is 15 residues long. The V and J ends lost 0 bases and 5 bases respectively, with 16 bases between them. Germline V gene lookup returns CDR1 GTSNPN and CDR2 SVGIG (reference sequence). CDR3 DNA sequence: TGTGCCTGGAGTGTAGCCAGGCAGGCTTGGGAGACCCAGTACTTC. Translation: CAWSVARQAWETQYF. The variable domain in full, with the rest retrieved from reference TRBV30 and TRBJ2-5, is SQTIHQWPATLVQPVGSPLSLECTVEGTSNPNLYWYRQAAGRGLQLLFYSVGIGQISSEVPQNLSASRPQDRQFILSSKKLLLSDSGFYLCAWSVARQAWETQYFGPGTRLLVL.

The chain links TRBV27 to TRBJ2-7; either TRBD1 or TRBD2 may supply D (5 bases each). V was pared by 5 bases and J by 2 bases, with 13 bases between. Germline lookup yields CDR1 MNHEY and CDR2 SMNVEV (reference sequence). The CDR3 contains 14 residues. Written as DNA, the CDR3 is TGTGCCAGCAGTGCTTCGGGGCCACCCTACGAGCAGTACTTC. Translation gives CASSASGPPYEQYF.

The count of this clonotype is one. This CDR3 reads CSGWTVTYNEQFF. CDR3 coding DNA: TGCAGCGGCTGGACGGTAACCTACAATGAGCAGTTCTTC. The rearrangement uses TRBV29-1 and TRBJ2-1, with D uncertain. Germline CDR1 reads SQVTM; CDR2 reads ANQGSEA. This CDR3 has 13 amino acids. V was trimmed by 7 bases and J by 2 bases, leaving 12 bases between them.

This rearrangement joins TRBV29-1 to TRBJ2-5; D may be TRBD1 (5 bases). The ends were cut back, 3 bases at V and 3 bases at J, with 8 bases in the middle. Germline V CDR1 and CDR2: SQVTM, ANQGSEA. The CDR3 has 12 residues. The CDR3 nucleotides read TGCAGCGTTGAGGGGCTAAAAGAGACCCAGTACTTC. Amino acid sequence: CSVEGLKETQYF.

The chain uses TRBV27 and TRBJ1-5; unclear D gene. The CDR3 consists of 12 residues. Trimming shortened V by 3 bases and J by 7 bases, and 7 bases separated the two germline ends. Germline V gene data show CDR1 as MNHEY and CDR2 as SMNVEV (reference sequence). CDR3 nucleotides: TGTGCCAGCAGTTTCGGAGGACAGCCCCAGCATTTT. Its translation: CASSFGGQPQHF.

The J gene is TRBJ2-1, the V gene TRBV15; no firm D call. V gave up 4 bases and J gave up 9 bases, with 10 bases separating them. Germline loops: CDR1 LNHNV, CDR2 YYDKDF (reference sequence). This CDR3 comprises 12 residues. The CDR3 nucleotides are TGTGCCACCAGCACCGCCCTGGCTGAGCAGTTCTTC. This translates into CATSTALAEQFF.

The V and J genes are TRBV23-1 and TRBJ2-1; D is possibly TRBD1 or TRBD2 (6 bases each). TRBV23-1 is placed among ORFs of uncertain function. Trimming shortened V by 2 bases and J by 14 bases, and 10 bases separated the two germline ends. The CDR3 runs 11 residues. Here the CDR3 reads CASSQGGGKFF. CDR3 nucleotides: TGCGCCAGCAGTCAAGGAGGGGGAAAGTTCTTC.

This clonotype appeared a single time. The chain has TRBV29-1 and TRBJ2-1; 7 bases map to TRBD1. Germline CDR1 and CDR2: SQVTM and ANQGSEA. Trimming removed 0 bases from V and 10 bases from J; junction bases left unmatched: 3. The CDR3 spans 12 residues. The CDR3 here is CSVEDPTGEQFF. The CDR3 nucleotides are TGCAGCGTTGAAGATCCGACAGGGGAGCAGTTCTTC.

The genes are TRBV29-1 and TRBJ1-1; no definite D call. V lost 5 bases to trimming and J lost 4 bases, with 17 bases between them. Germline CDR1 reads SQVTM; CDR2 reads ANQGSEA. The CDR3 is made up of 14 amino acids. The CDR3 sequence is CSVTGDGSLTEAFF. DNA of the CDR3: TGCAGCGTTACCGGGGATGGCAGCCTCACTGAAGCTTTCTTT.